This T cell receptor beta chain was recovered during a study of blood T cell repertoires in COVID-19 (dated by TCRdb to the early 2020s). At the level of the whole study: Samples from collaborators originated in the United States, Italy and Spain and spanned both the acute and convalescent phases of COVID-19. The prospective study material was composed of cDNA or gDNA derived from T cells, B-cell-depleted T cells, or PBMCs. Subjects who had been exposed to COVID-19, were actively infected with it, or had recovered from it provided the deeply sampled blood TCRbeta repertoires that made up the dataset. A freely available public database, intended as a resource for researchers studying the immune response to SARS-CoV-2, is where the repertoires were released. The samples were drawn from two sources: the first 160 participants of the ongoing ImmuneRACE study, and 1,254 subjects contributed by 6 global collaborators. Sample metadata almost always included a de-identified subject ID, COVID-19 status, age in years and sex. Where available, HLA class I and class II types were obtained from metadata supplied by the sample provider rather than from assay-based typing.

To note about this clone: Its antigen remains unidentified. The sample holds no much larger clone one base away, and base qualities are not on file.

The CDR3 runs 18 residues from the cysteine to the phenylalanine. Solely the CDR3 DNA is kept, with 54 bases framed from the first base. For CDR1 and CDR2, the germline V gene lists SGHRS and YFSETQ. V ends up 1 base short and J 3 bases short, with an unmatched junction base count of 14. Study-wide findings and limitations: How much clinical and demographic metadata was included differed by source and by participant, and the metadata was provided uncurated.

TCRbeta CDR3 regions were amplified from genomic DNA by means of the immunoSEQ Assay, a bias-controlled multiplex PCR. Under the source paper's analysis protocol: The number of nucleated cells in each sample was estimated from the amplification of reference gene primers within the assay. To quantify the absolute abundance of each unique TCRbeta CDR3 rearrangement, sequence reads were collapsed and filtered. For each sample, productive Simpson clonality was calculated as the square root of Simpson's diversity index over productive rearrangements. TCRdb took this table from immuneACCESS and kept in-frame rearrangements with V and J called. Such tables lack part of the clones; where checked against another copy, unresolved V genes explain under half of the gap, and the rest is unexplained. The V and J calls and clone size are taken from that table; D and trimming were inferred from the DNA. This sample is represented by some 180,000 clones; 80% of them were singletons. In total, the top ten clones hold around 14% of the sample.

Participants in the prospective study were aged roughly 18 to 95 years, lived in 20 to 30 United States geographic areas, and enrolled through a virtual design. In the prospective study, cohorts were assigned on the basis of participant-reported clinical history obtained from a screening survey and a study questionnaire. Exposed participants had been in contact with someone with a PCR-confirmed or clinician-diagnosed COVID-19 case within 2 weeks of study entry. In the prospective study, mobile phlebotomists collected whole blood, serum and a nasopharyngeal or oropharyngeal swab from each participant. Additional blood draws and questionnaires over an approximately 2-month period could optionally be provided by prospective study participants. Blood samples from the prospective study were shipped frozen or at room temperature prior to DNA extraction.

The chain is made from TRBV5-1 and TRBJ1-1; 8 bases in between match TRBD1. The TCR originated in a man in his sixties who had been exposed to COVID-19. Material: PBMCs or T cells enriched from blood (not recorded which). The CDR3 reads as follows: CASSLRGQGGVRDTEAFF. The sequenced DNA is TGCGCCAGCAGCTTGCGCGGACAGGGTGGAGTACGGGACACTGAAGCTTTCTTT.